Listed here are 29 T cell receptor beta chains from one sample, sequenced in a study of cytomegalovirus exposure and HLA in healthy donors. The PCR used 60 Vbeta and 13 Jbeta primers. The data were produced by immunoSEQ multiplex PCR, yet TCRdb's version contains in-frame clones alone and is incomplete. The profile shows around 150,000 clones, around four fifths of them singletons. The sample taken for sequencing was PBMCs. The receptors were sampled from a man aged 25 to 45 in good health and CMV-seropositive.

The chain couples TRBV7-9 to TRBJ2-1; the match to TRBD2 covers 13 bases. The CDR3 has 15 residues. Germline CDR1 and CDR2: SEHNR and FQNEAQ (reference sequence). V shed 6 bases, J shed 5 bases, and the junction held 4 bases outside the gene matches. The CDR3 DNA sequence: TGTGCCAGCAGGACGACTAGCGGGGGGCACAATGAGCAGTTCTTC. Protein product: CASRTTSGGHNEQFF.

The chain uses TRBV15 and TRBJ1-5; D is unresolved. The CDR3 has 14 residues. Germline loops: CDR1 LNHNV, CDR2 YYDKDF (reference sequence). V dropped 0 bases and J dropped 6 bases, with 9 bases sitting between them. The chain's CDR3 is CATSRERGRQPQHF. CDR3 DNA: TGTGCCACCAGCAGAGAACGGGGTCGTCAGCCCCAGCATTTT. The full variable domain, completed using reference TRBV15 and TRBJ1-5, is DAMVIQNPRYQVTQFGKPVTLSCSQTLNHNVMYWYQQKSSQAPKLLFHYYDKDFNNEADTPDNFQSRRPNTSFCFLDIRSPGLGDTAMYLCATSRERGRQPQHFGDGTRLSIL.

The V call is TRBV11-2, the J call TRBJ2-7; 10 bases are shared with TRBD1. CDR1 is SGHAT and CDR2 is FQNNGV in the germline V gene. Trimming at V came to 0 bases and at J to 7 bases, leaving 3 bases not matched to a gene. The CDR3 contains 14 residues. As DNA, the CDR3 is TGTGCCAGCAGCTTAGACTCGGGACAGGGGGAGCAGTACTTC. Translating it yields CASSLDSGQGEQYF.

CDR3 DNA: TGTGCCAGCAGCTTGTTGACAGGGCTATACGAGCAGTACTTC. As protein: CASSLLTGLYEQYF. The chain links TRBV5-6 to TRBJ2-7; 7 bases align to TRBD1. Germline V gives CDR1 SGHDT, CDR2 YYEEEE. This CDR3 region has 14 residues. With V trimmed by 1 base and J by 4 bases, 5 bases remained unmatched.

This clone was seen more than once but under ten times. The CDR3 nucleotides are TGCAGTGCTGCTAGCGGTAGGGAGCAGTACTTC. Its protein is CSAASGREQYF. The J gene is TRBJ2-7, the V gene TRBV20-1, with 7 bases lining up with TRBD2. The V gene end was trimmed by 5 bases and the J gene end by 7 bases; junction bases not matched to a gene: 5. Germline lookup yields CDR1 DFQATT and CDR2 SNEGSKA (reference sequence). The CDR3 length is 11 residues.

This clone came up once. The chain recombines TRBV4-1 with TRBJ1-5; a possible D gene is TRBD1 (6 bases). The CDR3 loop spans 16 amino acids. Germline CDR1 is MGHRA and CDR2 is YSYEKL. V lost 0 bases, J lost 7 bases, and 16 bases lay in between. The CDR3 loop is CASSQDTRAGAQPQHF. DNA of the CDR3: TGCGCCAGCAGCCAAGATACAAGGGCAGGGGCCCAGCCCCAGCATTTT.

The J gene is TRBJ1-5, the V gene TRBV15; weak D call: TRBD1 (6 bases). The V and J ends lost 5 bases and 0 bases respectively, with 14 bases between them. Germline V CDR1 and CDR2: LNHNV, YYDKDF (reference sequence). The CDR3 loop spans 16 amino acids. The CDR3 DNA sequence: TGTGCCACCAGCGCCCCCGGCAGGGGTAGCAATCAGCCCCAGCATTTT. Encoded protein: CATSAPGRGSNQPQHF.

This chain links TRBV10-3 with TRBJ1-5, with D unresolved. The CDR3 totals 16 residues. Germline V CDR1 and CDR2: ENHRY, SYGVKD. V gave up 3 bases and J gave up 0 bases, with 12 bases separating them. The CDR3 here is CAISEIGVSSNQPQHF. CDR3 DNA sequence: TGTGCCATCAGTGAAATCGGGGTATCTAGCAATCAGCCCCAGCATTTT.

This clone was seen a single time. This rearrangement joins TRBV5-4 to TRBJ2-2; 7 bases line up with TRBD2. CDR1 is SGHNT, CDR2 YYREEE, per germline (reference sequence). Germline trimming cut 3 bases from V and 4 bases from J; bases unmatched to any gene: 12. This CDR3 contains 17 residues. The DNA of the CDR3 is TGTGCCAGCAGCTCACGCCAAGCGGGAATCGGCACCGGGGAGCTGTTTTTT. Translation: CASSSRQAGIGTGELFF.

This chain connects TRBV19 to TRBJ1-2; 7 bases are a match to TRBD1. CDR3 length: 14 residues. Germline CDR1 reads LNHDA; CDR2 reads SQIVND (reference sequence). With V trimmed by 9 bases and J by 0 bases, 7 bases remained unmatched. CDR3 sequence reads: CASGRDRTNYGYTF. The CDR3 DNA is TGTGCCAGCGGACGGGACAGAACTAACTATGGCTACACCTTC. Using reference TRBV19 and TRBJ1-2 for the parts outside the CDR3, the full variable domain is DGGITQSPKYLFRKEGQNVTLSCEQNLNHDAMYWYRQDPGQGLRLIYYSQIVNDFQKGDIAEGYSVSREKKESFPLTVTSAQKNPTAFYLCASGRDRTNYGYTFGSGTRLTVV.

The chain recombines TRBV6-5 with TRBJ2-7; 11 bases are shared with TRBD2. CDR3 length: 14 residues. The junction had 4 bases not matched to a gene; V was cut back by 7 bases and J by 2 bases. Germline CDR1 and CDR2: MNHEY and SVGAGI. CDR3 loop: CASTLAGGTYEQYF. The CDR3 region has the DNA TGTGCCAGCACATTAGCGGGGGGGACCTACGAGCAGTACTTC.

The chain has TRBV6-1 and TRBJ2-1; TRBD2 aligns across 11 bases. Unmatched junction bases numbered 6, after V lost 5 bases and J lost 6 bases. Germline CDR1 reads MNHNS; CDR2 reads SASEGT. This CDR3 region has 15 residues. Written as DNA, the CDR3 is TGTGCCAGCAGTCCGTCTAGCGGGGGGTTCAATGAGCAGTTCTTC. Translation gives CASSPSSGGFNEQFF.

This clone appeared a few times. The chain has TRBV4-1 and TRBJ1-1; a weak D match, TRBD1 (6 bases). This CDR3 comprises 18 residues. V lost 0 bases to trimming and J lost 0 bases, with 17 bases between them. In germline, CDR1 is MGHRA, CDR2 YSYEKL. The CDR3 sequence is CASSQDPFLSGVNTEAFF. DNA of the CDR3: TGCGCCAGCAGCCAAGATCCCTTTCTATCAGGGGTGAACACTGAAGCTTTCTTT.

The V gene is TRBV25-1, the J gene TRBJ1-3, with TRBD1 as a possible D gene (5 bases). CDR1 and CDR2 from the germline V gene are MGHDK and SYGVNS. CDR3 size: 14 residues. With 3 bases removed from V and 4 bases from J, the gap between germline ends came to 10 bases. This CDR3 reads CASSDKTEGNTIYF. CDR3 in DNA: TGTGCCAGCAGTGACAAGACAGAAGGAAACACCATATATTTT. The whole variable domain, filled in from reference TRBV25-1 and TRBJ1-3, reads EADIYQTPRYLVIGTGKKITLECSQTMGHDKMYWYQQDPGMELHLIHYSYGVNSTEKGDLSSESTVSRIRTEHFPLTLESARPSHTSQYLCASSDKTEGNTIYFGEGSWLTVV.

This chain's CDR3 is CASTFGGDLFGYGYTF. CDR3 DNA sequence: TGTGCCAGCACCTTTGGGGGGGACCTTTTTGGCTATGGCTACACCTTC. The rearrangement uses TRBV28 and TRBJ1-2, with D possibly matching TRBD1 (5 bases). CDR1 and CDR2 (germline): MDHEN, SYDVKM. Trimming left V 7 bases short and J 4 bases short, with 22 bases between. This CDR3 is 16 amino acids long.

The chain combines TRBV19 with TRBJ2-1, with 10 bases lining up with TRBD2. Germline CDR1 LNHDA, CDR2 SQIVND (reference sequence). After removal of 4 bases from V and 8 bases from J, the junction contained 11 bases not matched to a gene. CDR3 length: 16 residues. In DNA, the CDR3 is TGTGCCAGTAGTAAAGCGCCTAGCGGGGGTCCTGATGAGCAGTTCTTC. It specifies CASSKAPSGGPDEQFF.

The chain is built from TRBV27 and TRBJ2-7; D may be TRBD2 (6 bases). The CDR3 covers 13 residues. Germline V gene data show CDR1 as MNHEY and CDR2 as SMNVEV (reference sequence). V was trimmed by 5 bases and J by 2 bases, leaving 10 bases between them. CDR3 sequence: CASSHSSAYEQYF. The CDR3 DNA sequence: TGTGCCAGCAGTCACTCTAGCGCCTACGAGCAGTACTTC.

The chain carries TRBV21-1 and TRBJ2-7; the D call TRBD1 from the table was never checked on the DNA. TRBV21-1 has pseudogene status. This CDR3 has 15 residues. CDR3 region: CASSPLGDRGDEQYF. The DNA of the CDR3 is TGTGCCAGCAGCCCCCTGGGGGACAGGGGTGACGAGCAGTACTTC.

The J gene is TRBJ1-2, the V gene TRBV6-1; 8 nucleotides match TRBD1. The CDR3 length is 13 residues. Per the germline V gene, CDR1 is MNHNS and CDR2 is SASEGT. Losses at the gene ends were 7 bases for V and 6 bases for J; bases not matched to a gene: 7. As DNA, the CDR3 is TGTGCCAGCATTCGGACAGGGCGGAATGGCTACACCTTC. Protein sequence: CASIRTGRNGYTF.

V and J are TRBV27 and TRBJ2-1; the D is unclear. V was pared by 5 bases and J by 4 bases, with 9 bases between. Germline V gene lookup returns CDR1 MNHEY and CDR2 SMNVEV (reference sequence). CDR3 size: 13 residues. The CDR3 DNA reads as TGTGCCAGCAGTGATGACTCGTACAATGAGCAGTTCTTC. Amino acid sequence: CASSDDSYNEQFF.

The gene calls are TRBV18 and TRBJ2-2; maybe TRBD2 (6 bases). The CDR3 loop spans 14 amino acids. The germline gives CDR1 KGHSH, CDR2 LQKENI. V lost 9 bases to trimming and J lost 1 base, with 12 bases between them. The CDR3 loop reads CASSLAVNTGELFF. In nucleotides, the CDR3 is TGTGCCAGTTCCTTAGCGGTGAACACCGGGGAGCTGTTTTTT.

Regarding this clone: One junction end does not reproduce the germline sequence, and a read error may be involved. The V gene is TRBV7-9, the J gene TRBJ2-1, with D maybe TRBD2 (6 bases). CDR3 length: 12 residues. Germline CDR1 is SEHNR and CDR2 is FQNEAQ (reference sequence). CDR3 residues: CSSPGGTHEQFF. CDR3 sequence (DNA): TGTTCCAGCCCTGGGGGGACCCATGAGCAGTTCTTC.

The chain recombines TRBV5-4 with TRBJ2-3; tentatively, D is TRBD2 (5 bases). The V gene's germline CDR1 is SGHNT and CDR2 YYREEE (reference sequence). V was clipped by 7 bases and J by 5 bases, with 11 bases between them. The CDR3 has 12 residues. In nucleotides, the CDR3 is TGTGCCAGCGGGAGTCGTGGAGATACGCAGTATTTT. Amino acid sequence: CASGSRGDTQYF. Filled out from reference TRBV5-4 and TRBJ2-3, the complete variable domain reads ETGVTQSPTHLIKTRGQQVTLRCSSQSGHNTVSWYQQALGQGPQFIFQYYREEENGRGNFPPRFSGLQFPNYSSELNVNALELDDSALYLCASGSRGDTQYFGPGTRLTVL.

J is TRBJ1-4 and V is TRBV23-1; tentative D call: TRBD1 (5 bases). TRBV23-1 is identified as an open reading frame with a role that is uncertain. V was trimmed by 0 bases and J by 4 bases, leaving 21 bases between them. CDR3 length: 19 amino acids. This CDR3 is CASSQSIRVVRICNEKLFF. CDR3 nucleotide sequence: TGCGCCAGCAGTCAATCGATCAGGGTAGTGAGGATCTGTAATGAAAAACTGTTTTTT.

The chain carries TRBV11-3 and TRBJ2-7, with 9 positions matching TRBD1. V lost 5 bases to trimming and J lost 6 bases; unmatched junction nucleotides: 8. Germline CDR1 and CDR2: SGHNT and YENEEA. The CDR3 consists of 14 residues. CDR3 loop: CASSPSTGGVEQYF. The CDR3 nucleotides are TGTGCCAGCAGCCCCTCAACAGGGGGCGTCGAGCAGTACTTC. Variable domain in full (rest from reference TRBV11-3 and TRBJ2-7): EAGVVQSPRYKIIEKKQPVAFWCNPISGHNTLYWYLQNLGQGPELLIRYENEEAVDDSQLPKDRFSAERLKGVDSTLKIQPAELGDSAVYLCASSPSTGGVEQYFGPGTRLTVT.

This clone was counted once. This sequence joins TRBV5-1 and TRBJ2-5; 10 bases align to TRBD2. This CDR3 has 15 amino acids. In germline, CDR1 is SGHRS, CDR2 YFSETQ. After removal of 4 bases from V and 3 bases from J, the junction contained 6 bases not matched to a gene. CDR3 in DNA: TGCGCCAGCAGCGACGGGACTAGCGTTGAAGAGACCCAGTACTTC. It yields the protein CASSDGTSVEETQYF.

The chain recombines TRBV28 with TRBJ1-1, with D maybe TRBD1 (6 bases). The CDR3 sequence is 14 residues long. The germline gives CDR1 MDHEN, CDR2 SYDVKM. The germline V and J ends were trimmed by 3 bases and 4 bases, with 12 bases remaining between them. In DNA form, the CDR3 reads TGTGCCAGCAGTTTTGGGGGGGCTAGCACTGAAGCTTTCTTT. Protein: CASSFGGASTEAFF.

The V gene is TRBV6-5, the J gene TRBJ2-4; 7 bases are shared with TRBD1. This CDR3 comprises 14 residues. CDR1 is MNHEY, CDR2 SVGAGI, per germline. The junction had 4 bases not matched to a gene; V was cut back by 4 bases and J by 4 bases. The CDR3 DNA reads TGTGCCAGCAGTTTAGGGACAGCGAAAAACATTCAGTACTTC. It codes for CASSLGTAKNIQYF.

This chain uses TRBV6-6 with TRBJ1-3, with 7 bases matching TRBD1. Unmatched junction bases numbered 2, after V lost 5 bases and J lost 4 bases. This CDR3 contains 13 residues. Per the germline V gene, CDR1 is MNHNY and CDR2 is SVGAGI (reference sequence). The CDR3 reads CASSPGQGNTIYF. CDR3 bases: TGTGCCAGCAGTCCGGGACAGGGAAACACCATATATTTT.